A selection of T cell receptor beta chains follows, all from one sample in a study of T cells in Graves' hyperthyroidism and ophthalmopathy. TCRdb independently ran MiXCR on the multiplex PCR reads; one entry per CDR3 protein. Here the sample spans about 200,000 distinct CDR3 sequences, 15% to 20% being singletons. The specimen sequenced was blood. The receptors come from a man in his fifties or sixties with Graves' hyperthyroidism. Both conserved end residues are part of each CDR3. D genes are given only for firm matches. The listing skips clone size in some rows; elsewhere it reads once, few, many or a size class.

size: NA
V: TRBV12-5
D: NA
J: TRBJ2-1
CDR3: CASGLARGNEQFF
DNA: TGTGCTAGTGGTTTGGCCAGGGGCAATGAGCAGTTCTTC

size: few
V: TRBV6-9
D: NA
J: TRBJ2-2
CDR3: CASSFRGSGELFF
DNA: TGTGCCAGCAGTTTTCGGGGGTCCGGGGAGCTGTTTTTT

size: NA
V: TRBV5-6
D: NA
J: TRBJ1-6
CDR3: CASSLLGSSPLHF
DNA: TGTGCCAGCAGCTTGTTAGGGTCTTCACCCCTCCACTTT

size: many
V: TRBV11-2
D: TRBD1
J: TRBJ2-6
CDR3: CASSSGTGGVSGANVLTF
DNA: TGTGCCAGCAGCTCGGGGACAGGGGGAGTATCTGGGGCCAACGTCCTGACTTTC

size: NA
V: TRBV29-1
D: NA
J: TRBJ2-1
CDR3: CSVENPGPGSYNEQFF
DNA: TGCAGCGTTGAGAATCCGGGACCCGGCTCCTACAATGAGCAGTTCTTC

size: NA
V: TRBV5-1
D: TRBD1
J: TRBJ2-2
CDR3: CASSLTQGGTGELFF
DNA: TGCGCCAGCAGCTTGACACAGGGGGGCACCGGGGAGCTGTTTTTT

size: few
V: TRBV6-2/TRBV6-3
D: TRBD1
J: TRBJ1-5
CDR3: CASSWDRGQANVIHQPQHF
DNA: TGTGCCAGCAGTTGGGACAGGGGGCAAGCGAATGTTATCCATCAGCCCCAGCATTTT

size: NA
V: TRBV7-2
D: TRBD2
J: TRBJ2-1
CDR3: CASSYWTSDSEQFF
DNA: TGTGCCAGCAGCTATTGGACTAGCGACTCTGAGCAGTTCTTC

size: NA
V: TRBV10-1
D: NA
J: TRBJ2-5
CDR3: CASSESGSETQYF
DNA: TGCGCCAGCAGTGAGTCCGGTTCGGAGACCCAGTACTTC

size: NA
V: TRBV12-3/TRBV12-4
D: TRBD1
J: TRBJ2-2
CDR3: CASRPGQRTGELFF
DNA: TGTGCCAGCAGACCGGGACAGCGAACCGGGGAGCTGTTTTTT

size: NA
V: TRBV30
D: NA
J: TRBJ1-3
CDR3: CAWTPIWGTGNTIYF
DNA: TGTGCCTGGACACCAATCTGGGGGACTGGAAACACCATATATTTT

size: few
V: TRBV20-1
D: NA
J: TRBJ1-2
CDR3: CSARHRVGNGYTF
DNA: TGCAGTGCTAGACACAGGGTAGGGAATGGCTACACCTTC

size: once
V: TRBV20-1
D: TRBD2
J: TRBJ2-7
CDR3: CSAMSGLAGAVQYF
DNA: TGCAGTGCTATGTCGGGACTAGCGGGAGCGGTGCAGTACTTC

size: many
V: TRBV2
D: NA
J: TRBJ1-2
CDR3: CASHRMAGYTF
DNA: TGTGCCAGCCACAGAATGGCTGGCTACACCTTC

size: NA
V: TRBV6-1
D: TRBD1
J: TRBJ1-4
CDR3: CVSSQAGTGVEKLFF
DNA: TGTGTCAGCAGCCAAGCCGGGACAGGGGTTGAAAAACTGTTTTTT

size: few
V: TRBV3-1
D: NA
J: TRBJ1-6
CDR3: CASSQLGGLRSPLHF
DNA: TGTGCCAGCAGCCAACTGGGAGGGCTGCGATCACCCCTCCACTTT

size: many
V: TRBV7-9
D: NA
J: TRBJ1-5
CDR3: CASSFGGAGQPQHF
DNA: TGTGCCAGCAGCTTCGGGGGAGCGGGACAGCCCCAGCATTTT

size: many
V: TRBV12-3/TRBV12-4
D: NA
J: TRBJ1-4
CDR3: CASSLWGAREKLFF
DNA: TGTGCCAGCAGCTTGTGGGGGGCGCGAGAAAAACTGTTTTTT

size: many
V: TRBV5-1
D: TRBD1
J: TRBJ2-1
CDR3: CASSLGDRYNEQFF
DNA: TGCGCCAGCAGCTTGGGGGACAGGTACAATGAGCAGTTCTTC

size: NA
V: TRBV2
D: NA
J: TRBJ2-7
CDR3: CASSRPPYEQYF
DNA: TGTGCCAGCAGCCGACCGCCTTACGAGCAGTACTTC

size: few
V: TRBV2
D: TRBD1
J: TRBJ2-2
CDR3: CASSLRPGGYAGELFF
DNA: TGTGCCAGCAGCCTACGGCCAGGGGGCTATGCCGGGGAGCTGTTTTTT

size: NA
V: TRBV19
D: NA
J: TRBJ1-1
CDR3: CASSIDLGRPNTEAFF
DNA: TGTGCCAGTAGTATAGATTTAGGACGGCCGAACACTGAAGCTTTCTTT

size: many
V: TRBV7-3
D: TRBD2
J: TRBJ2-7
CDR3: CASSSPGLAYEQYF
DNA: TGTGCCAGCAGCTCCCCTGGACTAGCCTACGAGCAGTACTTC

size: NA
V: TRBV5-1
D: TRBD2
J: TRBJ2-7
CDR3: CATLTRLAGAEPRTNTYEQYF
DNA: TGCGCCACCCTGACGAGACTAGCGGGAGCCGAGCCGCGGACCAATACCTACGAGCAGTACTTC

size: many
V: TRBV7-3
D: TRBD2
J: TRBJ2-2
CDR3: CASSPTSGATGELFF
DNA: TGTGCCAGCAGCCCGACTAGCGGCGCCACCGGGGAGCTGTTTTTT

size: many
V: TRBV7-2
D: NA
J: TRBJ1-1
CDR3: CASSLRGVNTEAFF
DNA: TGTGCCAGCAGCCTCAGGGGAGTGAACACTGAAGCTTTCTTT

size: few
V: TRBV10-2
D: NA
J: TRBJ2-7
CDR3: CASSDWGLGPWSSYEQYF
DNA: TGCGCCAGCAGTGATTGGGGACTGGGCCCCTGGAGCTCCTACGAGCAGTACTTC

size: NA
V: TRBV12-3/TRBV12-4
D: NA
J: TRBJ2-3
CDR3: CASSRLGPDTQYF
DNA: TGTGCCAGCAGTCGGTTGGGGCCGGATACGCAGTATTTT

size: few
V: TRBV11-3
D: TRBD1
J: TRBJ1-3
CDR3: CASSRKRTGDRNTIYF
DNA: TGTGCCAGCAGTCGCAAGCGGACAGGCGATCGAAACACCATATATTTT

size: many
V: TRBV6-1
D: TRBD2
J: TRBJ2-7
CDR3: CASSETSGIEQYF
DNA: TGTGCCAGCAGTGAAACTAGCGGGATCGAGCAGTACTTC

size: NA
V: TRBV4-1
D: NA
J: TRBJ2-5
CDR3: CASSQVPGHQETQYF
DNA: TGCGCCAGCAGCCAAGTACCGGGACACCAAGAGACCCAGTACTTC

size: NA
V: TRBV7-9
D: NA
J: TRBJ1-2
CDR3: CASSQAPFSANYGYTF
DNA: TGTGCCAGCAGCCAAGCCCCCTTTAGTGCTAACTATGGCTACACCTTC

size: few
V: TRBV5-8
D: NA
J: TRBJ1-1
CDR3: CASSLVGKAFF
DNA: TGTGCCAGCAGCTTGGTGGGGAAAGCTTTCTTT

size: many
V: TRBV18
D: NA
J: TRBJ2-1
CDR3: CATTGAAGASGYNEQFF
DNA: TGTGCCACCACAGGGGCCGCGGGGGCTAGCGGCTACAATGAGCAGTTCTTC

size: many
V: TRBV20-1
D: TRBD2
J: TRBJ2-7
CDR3: CSAPRLAGAREQYF
DNA: TGCAGTGCTCCTAGACTAGCGGGGGCGCGGGAGCAGTACTTC

size: many
V: TRBV25-1
D: NA
J: TRBJ1-2
CDR3: CASSVEGSRGGYTF
DNA: TGTGCCAGCAGTGTCGAGGGGTCACGAGGGGGCTACACCTTC

size: many
V: TRBV12-3/TRBV12-4
D: NA
J: TRBJ2-7
CDR3: CASRPSSGSNEQYF
DNA: TGTGCCAGCAGACCTTCTTCTGGCAGCAACGAGCAGTACTTC

size: NA
V: TRBV24-1
D: NA
J: TRBJ2-5
CDR3: CATSDLGKTQYF
DNA: TGTGCCACCAGTGATTTAGGAAAGACCCAGTACTTC

size: many
V: TRBV9
D: TRBD1
J: TRBJ2-3
CDR3: CASSARLDRGPADTQYF
DNA: TGTGCCAGCAGCGCAAGATTGGACAGGGGGCCGGCAGATACGCAGTATTTT